The 14 T cell receptor beta chains below were found in one sample sequenced in a study of cytomegalovirus exposure and HLA in healthy donors. Here immunoSEQ multiplex PCR was the method, and the copy in TCRdb shows in-frame clones only, minus some. The top ten hold roughly 3% of the sample, which has 100,000 to 120,000 clones, 70% to 85% seen once. The material sequenced was PBMCs. The receptors stem from a woman under 30 in good health and CMV-seronegative.

This clone was seen more than once but under ten times. This chain links TRBV28 with TRBJ1-2, with 10 nucleotides matching TRBD1. V was pared by 8 bases and J by 12 bases, with 9 bases of the junction left unmatched. This CDR3 has 12 residues. The germline CDR1 and CDR2 sequences are MDHEN and SYDVKM. DNA for the CDR3: TGTGCCAGCGATGGGACAGGGGTTGGGGACACCTTC. This translates into CASDGTGVGDTF.

The chain couples TRBV27 to TRBJ1-2; D is undetermined. CDR3 size: 14 residues. Deletions cut 7 bases from V and 1 base from J, with 13 bases between. The germline V gene encodes CDR1 MNHEY and CDR2 SMNVEV (reference sequence). The chain's CDR3 is CASKPGRNNYGYTF. The DNA of the CDR3 is TGTGCCAGCAAACCGGGTAGGAATAACTATGGCTACACCTTC.

The chain recombines TRBV13 with TRBJ1-1; D remains ambiguous. The CDR3 runs to 16 residues. Trimming stripped 1 base from V and 0 bases from J, with 12 bases between. Germline CDR1 PRHDT, CDR2 FYEKMQ (reference sequence). The CDR3 region is CASSLDLRGMNTEAFF. The DNA of the CDR3 is TGTGCCAGCAGCTTAGATCTTCGGGGAATGAACACTGAAGCTTTCTTT.

A note on this clone: Within the sample, other DNA sequences also encode this same CDR3. The V gene is TRBV7-9, the J gene TRBJ2-7, with TRBD2 as a possible D gene (6 bases). The length of the CDR3 is 13 residues. V dropped 5 bases and J dropped 1 base, with 9 bases sitting between them. Germline loops: CDR1 SEHNR, CDR2 FQNEAQ (reference sequence). CDR3 amino acids: CASSPGLSYEQYF. The CDR3 coding sequence is TGTGCCAGCAGCCCAGGACTATCCTACGAGCAGTACTTC. Complete variable domain (other parts from reference TRBV7-9 and TRBJ2-7): DTGVSQNPRHKITKRGQNVTFRCDPISEHNRLYWYRQTLGQGPEFLTYFQNEAQLEKSRLLSDRFSAERPKGSFSTLEIQRTEQGDSAMYLCASSPGLSYEQYFGPGTRLTVT.

This clone was counted a few times. J is TRBJ2-7 and V is TRBV25-1; 8 bases are shared with TRBD1. The CDR3 runs to 15 residues. Trimming cost V 6 bases and J 2 bases; bases outside gene matches: 9. The germline V gene encodes CDR1 MGHDK and CDR2 SYGVNS. The DNA of the CDR3 is TGTGCCAGCAGACCGGGACAGGCGGCCACCTACGAGCAGTACTTC. Its translation: CASRPGQAATYEQYF.

The chain employs TRBV7-6 and TRBJ1-3, with D unresolved. V lost 2 bases, J lost 4 bases, and 15 bases lay in between. Germline V gene lookup returns CDR1 SGHVS and CDR2 FNYEAQ. The CDR3 has 16 residues. CDR3 sequence: CASSLQAPRIGNTIYF. The DNA of the CDR3 is TGTGCCAGCAGCTTACAGGCGCCTCGTATCGGAAACACCATATATTTT.

The chain couples TRBV11-2 to TRBJ2-3; no definite D call. The germline V gene has CDR1 SGHAT and CDR2 FQNNGV. This CDR3 has 16 amino acids. Trimming took off 1 base at V and 2 bases at J, with 13 bases between the two ends. Here the CDR3 DNA reads TGTGCCAGCAGCTTAGCTGGGCTATTGCACACAGATACGCAGTATTTT. Its protein is CASSLAGLLHTDTQYF.

This clone was observed once. J is TRBJ1-2 and V is TRBV19, with 7 bases that match TRBD1. Trimming cost V 5 bases and J 14 bases; bases outside gene matches: 14. Germline V gene lookup returns CDR1 LNHDA and CDR2 SQIVND (reference sequence). CDR3 size: 13 residues. This CDR3 is CASSEDRDPVLTF. CDR3 nucleotide sequence: TGTGCCAGTAGTGAAGACAGGGACCCAGTCTTGACCTTC.

The CDR3 spells CASSRRERNTEAFF. Written as DNA, the CDR3 is TGTGCCAGCAGCCGCCGGGAGAGGAACACTGAAGCTTTCTTT. The chain combines TRBV13 with TRBJ1-1; D unresolved. Per germline, CDR1 PRHDT and CDR2 FYEKMQ (reference sequence). CDR3 length: 14 amino acids. V lost 5 bases and J lost 1, with 11 bases in between. The variable domain in full, with the rest retrieved from reference TRBV13 and TRBJ1-1, is AAGVIQSPRHLIKEKRETATLKCYPIPRHDTVYWYQQGPGQDPQFLISFYEKMQSDKGSIPDRFSAQQFSDYHSELNMSSLELGDSALYFCASSRRERNTEAFFGQGTRLTVV.

This clone was seen only once. Additional DNA sequences in this sample encode the identical CDR3. The rearrangement uses TRBV27 and TRBJ1-1, with a possible D match to TRBD1 (5 bases). The CDR3 covers 13 residues. V lost 6 bases and J 2 bases, leaving 10 bases between the germline ends. Germline assignment: CDR1 MNHEY and CDR2 SMNVEV (reference sequence). Written as DNA, the CDR3 is TGTGCCAGCAGCTTAGGGGCCAACACTGAAGCTTTCTTT. Translation gives CASSLGANTEAFF.

The gene calls are TRBV25-1 and TRBJ2-7; D call uncertain. Germline V gene data show CDR1 as MGHDK and CDR2 as SYGVNS. Trimming cost V 2 bases and J 5 bases, with 16 bases left between them. The CDR3 runs to 15 residues. The CDR3 nucleotides read TGTGCCAGCAGTGAAGAGGTTGGCCCGGCCGACGAGCAGTACTTC. The encoded protein is CASSEEVGPADEQYF.

The J gene is TRBJ1-5, the V gene TRBV6-6, with TRBD1 matching 8 bases. CDR3 size: 15 residues. Unmatched junction bases numbered 10, after V lost 6 bases and J lost 6 bases. CDR1 MNHNY and CDR2 SVGAGI come from the germline V gene (reference sequence). CDR3 residues: CASSLGQGFRQPQHF. DNA for the CDR3: TGTGCCAGCAGCCTTGGACAGGGATTTCGTCAGCCCCAGCATTTT.

The rearrangement joins TRBV6-1 to TRBJ2-2, with a possible D match to TRBD2 (5 bases). The CDR3 is 16 amino acids. The ends were cut back, 3 bases at V and 3 bases at J, with 14 bases in the middle. The V gene's germline CDR1 is MNHNS and CDR2 SASEGT. This CDR3 is CASSEPRLGDTGELFF. The CDR3, as DNA: TGTGCCAGCAGTGAGCCGCGTCTCGGGGACACCGGGGAGCTGTTTTTT.

This clone was observed once. This chain joins TRBV20-1 and TRBJ1-2, with 8 bases matching TRBD1. The V gene end was trimmed by 4 bases and the J gene end by 8 bases; junction bases not matched to a gene: 3. Germline V gene data show CDR1 as DFQATT and CDR2 as SNEGSKA (reference sequence). CDR3 size: 11 residues. The CDR3 region has the DNA TGCAGTGCTACAGGGGGCTTAGGCTACACCTTC. This codes for CSATGGLGYTF.